This entry lists 20 T cell receptor beta chains sequenced from one sample in a study of cytomegalovirus exposure and HLA in healthy donors. Some clones are missing from TCRdb's copy, which holds only in-frame ones; the method was immunoSEQ multiplex PCR. The repertoire holds over 250,000 clones, around 86% seen once, with roughly 1% in the top ten. Sequenced: PBMCs. The receptors stem from a woman aged 18-29 years in good health and CMV-seronegative.

Only one count was recorded for this clone. The chain has TRBV27 and TRBJ2-7, with 8 bases lining up with TRBD1. V lost 6 bases to trimming and J lost 2 bases; unmatched junction nucleotides: 18. The CDR3 contains 18 residues. Germline CDR1 MNHEY, CDR2 SMNVEV (reference sequence). For the CDR3, the DNA is TGTGCCAGCAGGTACCTCCCGAGTGTCACAGGGGGGCCCTACGAGCAGTACTTC. Protein product: CASRYLPSVTGGPYEQYF.

The chain has TRBV21-1 and TRBJ2-7; no DNA check was done on the table's D call, TRBD1. TRBV21-1 is termed a pseudogene. The CDR3 totals 17 residues. The CDR3 sequence is CASSKGPYGTANVEQYF. In DNA, the CDR3 is TGTGCCAGCAGCAAAGGTCCCTACGGGACAGCCAATGTCGAGCAGTACTTC.

The chain combines TRBV19 with TRBJ2-1, with TRBD2 matching over 8 bases. The V and J ends lost 4 bases and 4 bases, in that order; junction bases with no gene match: 9. The germline gives CDR1 LNHDA, CDR2 SQIVND (reference sequence). The CDR3 consists of 16 residues. CDR3 residues: CASSTWATSAYNEQFF. CDR3 nucleotide sequence: TGTGCCAGTAGTACGTGGGCGACTAGCGCATACAATGAGCAGTTCTTC.

Only one count was recorded for this clone. V gene TRBV6-6 combines with J gene TRBJ1-5; 7 bases line up with TRBD1. CDR3 size: 15 residues. The V gene's germline CDR1 is MNHNY and CDR2 SVGAGI (reference sequence). The V gene end was trimmed by 2 bases and the J gene end by 3 bases; junction bases not matched to a gene: 4. Here the CDR3 DNA reads TGTGCCAGCAGTTACAGACAGGGCCCCAATCAGCCCCAGCATTTT. Translated: CASSYRQGPNQPQHF.

The rearrangement joins TRBV28 to TRBJ1-1; D unresolved. The length of the CDR3 is 13 residues. V gave up 6 bases and J gave up 10 bases, with 18 bases separating them. Germline V gene lookup returns CDR1 MDHEN and CDR2 SYDVKM. CDR3 in amino acids: CASSPGLRLGAFF. DNA of the CDR3: TGTGCCAGCAGCCCCGGACTGCGTTTAGGAGCTTTCTTT.

The table lists this clone with a few counts. This chain connects TRBV7-2 to TRBJ2-7, with a possible D match to TRBD2 (6 bases). The CDR3 loop spans 16 amino acids. V was pared by 0 bases and J by 3 bases, with 15 bases between. CDR1 is SGHTA, CDR2 FQGNSA, per germline. The CDR3 bases are TGTGCCAGCAGCTTAGCGGCAGGAGGGCTCGTCTACGAGCAGTACTTC. Protein sequence: CASSLAAGGLVYEQYF.

The chain combines TRBV5-1 with TRBJ1-1; the D gene is possibly TRBD1 (5 bases). Trimming removed 2 bases from V and 2 bases from J, with 10 bases in between. The CDR3 is made up of 14 amino acids. Germline V lookup: CDR1 SGHRS, CDR2 YFSETQ. CDR3 residues: CASSFGRENTEAFF. CDR3 nucleotide sequence: TGCGCCAGCAGCTTTGGCAGGGAAAACACTGAAGCTTTCTTT.

The chain carries TRBV5-3 and TRBJ2-6; TRBD1 matches at 7 bases. TRBV5-3 has ORF status, its function being uncertain. The CDR3 is made up of 14 amino acids. J was trimmed by 14 bases and V by 4 bases; bases with no gene match: 12. The CDR3 loop is CARSPRTGWIFLTF. The CDR3 region has the DNA TGTGCCAGAAGCCCCAGGACAGGTTGGATTTTCCTGACTTTC.

The rearrangement uses TRBV13 and TRBJ1-5, with 7 positions matching TRBD1. The V segment lost 5 bases and the J segment 3 bases; nucleotides outside the gene matches: 10. This CDR3 spans 16 amino acids. The germline V gene has CDR1 PRHDT and CDR2 FYEKMQ (reference sequence). The CDR3 DNA follows: TGTGCCAGCAGCACCAGACAGGGTAGAAACAATCAGCCCCAGCATTTT. It codes for CASSTRQGRNNQPQHF.

This chain uses TRBV7-2 with TRBJ1-2, with TRBD1 identical over 9 bases. CDR3 size: 14 residues. Trimming cost V 4 bases and J 8 bases; bases outside gene matches: 8. The germline CDR1 and CDR2 sequences are SGHTA and FQGNSA. CDR3 DNA sequence: TGTGCCAGCAGCTACACACAGGGGGCGCGAGGCTACACCTTC. This sequence encodes CASSYTQGARGYTF.

The gene calls are TRBV6-5 and TRBJ1-2; possible D gene TRBD1, 6 bases. The CDR3 contains 15 residues. Trimming stripped 2 bases from V and 4 bases from J, with 14 bases between. From germline, CDR1 is MNHEY and CDR2 SVGAGI. The DNA for the CDR3 is TGTGCCAGCAGTTACGGGCAGGGGATAAGCTATGGCTACACCTTC. Translation: CASSYGQGISYGYTF.

The chain recombines TRBV30 with TRBJ2-2; a possible D gene is TRBD2 (5 bases). The CDR3 extends over 14 amino acids. The V and J ends lost 0 bases and 1 base respectively, with 6 bases between them. Germline V lookup: CDR1 GTSNPN, CDR2 SVGIG (reference sequence). This chain's CDR3 is CAWSVGGNTGELFF. DNA of the CDR3: TGTGCCTGGAGTGTTGGAGGGAACACCGGGGAGCTGTTTTTT.

The CDR3 loop reads CASSVEALQETQYF. The CDR3 region has the DNA TGTGCCAGCAGCGTAGAAGCGCTCCAAGAGACCCAGTACTTC. The chain combines TRBV6-1 with TRBJ2-5; D unresolved. Germline V lookup: CDR1 MNHNS, CDR2 SASEGT. V lost 6 bases and J lost 1, with 12 bases in between. This CDR3 has 14 amino acids.

This clone was found once. The chain's CDR3 is CASSSEDRGPYYEQYF. The CDR3 DNA sequence: TGTGCCAGCAGCTCAGAAGACAGGGGGCCCTACTACGAGCAGTACTTC. The chain links TRBV5-6 to TRBJ2-7, with TRBD1 identical over 10 bases. CDR3 length: 16 amino acids. Germline V gene sequence: CDR1 SGHDT, CDR2 YYEEEE. Trimming removed 3 bases from V and 3 bases from J; junction bases left unmatched: 9.

The chain is built from TRBV29-1 and TRBJ2-2, with 8 positions matching TRBD1. Germline CDR1 reads SQVTM; CDR2 reads ANQGSEA. The J segment lost 2 bases and the V segment lost 6 bases, leaving 2 bases of the junction unmatched. This CDR3 region has 13 residues. The CDR3 spells CSVAGGNTGELFF. The CDR3 nucleotides are TGCAGCGTCGCAGGGGGCAACACCGGGGAGCTGTTTTTT.

J is TRBJ1-5 and V is TRBV4-3; D is unclear. There are 13 residues in the CDR3. V was shortened by 4 bases and J by 6 bases, with 10 bases between the two germline ends. Germline CDR1 and CDR2: LGHNA and YSLEER. Here the CDR3 DNA reads TGCGCCAGCAGCCGCGACCGGAGTCAGCCCCAGCATTTT. Protein sequence: CASSRDRSQPQHF.

V gene TRBV7-3 combines with J gene TRBJ2-7, with TRBD1 as a possible D gene (5 bases). In germline, CDR1 is SGHTA, CDR2 FQGTGA. This CDR3 is built from 18 residues. V gave up 5 bases and J gave up 5 bases, with 28 bases separating them. The CDR3 reads CASSPSSPRQTSGNEQYF. CDR3 nucleotide sequence: TGTGCCAGCAGCCCCTCCTCGCCTCGACAGACCTCTGGTAACGAGCAGTACTTC.

The V call is TRBV9, the J call TRBJ2-5, with a possible D match to TRBD2 (6 bases). Germline V CDR1 and CDR2: SGDLS, YYNGEE. The CDR3 spans 13 residues. Trimming took 5 bases from V and 2 from J, leaving 10 bases between them. The CDR3 sequence is CASRPAGQETQYF. As DNA, the CDR3 is TGTGCCAGCAGACCAGCGGGTCAAGAGACCCAGTACTTC.

The chain joins TRBV13 to TRBJ2-7, with TRBD2 identical over 8 bases. CDR1 and CDR2 from the germline V gene are PRHDT and FYEKMQ (reference sequence). Trimming removed 4 bases from V and 3 bases from J; junction bases left unmatched: 11. The length of the CDR3 is 16 residues. The CDR3 spells CASSSRRSGLDYEQYF. In DNA, the CDR3 is TGTGCCAGCAGCTCCCGGCGGTCGGGACTAGACTACGAGCAGTACTTC.

V gene TRBV27 combines with J gene TRBJ2-3; 9 nucleotides match TRBD2. Germline V gives CDR1 MNHEY, CDR2 SMNVEV (reference sequence). The CDR3 consists of 15 residues. Germline trimming cut 3 bases from V and 1 base from J; bases unmatched to any gene: 2. The DNA of the CDR3 is TGTGCCAGCAGTTTCGCTAGCGGGGGCACAGATACGCAGTATTTT. Translation: CASSFASGGTDTQYF.